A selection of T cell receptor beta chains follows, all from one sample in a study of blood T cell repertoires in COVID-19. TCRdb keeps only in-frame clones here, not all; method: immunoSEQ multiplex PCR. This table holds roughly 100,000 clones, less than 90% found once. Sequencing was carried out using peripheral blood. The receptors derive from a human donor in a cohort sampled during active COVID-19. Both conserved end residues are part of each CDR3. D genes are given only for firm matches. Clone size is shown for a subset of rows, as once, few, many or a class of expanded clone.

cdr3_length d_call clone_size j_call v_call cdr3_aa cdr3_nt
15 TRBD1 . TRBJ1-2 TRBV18 CASSPAGQSNYGYTF TGTGCCAGCTCACCCGCGGGACAGAGTAACTATGGCTACACCTTC
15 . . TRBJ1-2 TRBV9 CASSAPGQTFYGYTF TGTGCCAGCAGCGCCCCGGGACAAACTTTCTATGGCTACACCTTC
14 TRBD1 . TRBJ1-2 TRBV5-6 CASSQDRGWYGYTF TGTGCCAGCAGCCAGGACAGGGGGTGGTATGGCTACACCTTC
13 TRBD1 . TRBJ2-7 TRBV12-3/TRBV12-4 CASSLGTAGEQYF TGTGCCAGCAGTTTGGGGACAGCTGGGGAGCAGTACTTC
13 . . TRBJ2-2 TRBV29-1 CSVNRGGTGELFF TGCAGCGTTAACAGGGGGGGCACCGGGGAGCTGTTTTTT
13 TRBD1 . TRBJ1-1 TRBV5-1 CASSVNRGTEAFF TGCGCCAGCAGTGTGAACAGGGGGACTGAAGCTTTCTTT
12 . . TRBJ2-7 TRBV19 CASSGRVYEQYF TGTGCCAGTAGTGGCAGGGTCTACGAGCAGTACTTC
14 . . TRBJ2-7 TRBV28 CASSFDYLTYEQYF TGTGCCAGCAGTTTTGACTACCTAACCTACGAGCAGTACTTC
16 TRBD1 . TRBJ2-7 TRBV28 CASSSQTGELSNGQYF TGTGCCAGCAGTTCCCAGACAGGGGAATTGTCAAACGGGCAGTACTTC
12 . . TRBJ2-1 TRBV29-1 CSVGRQANEQFF TGCAGCGTTGGCCGACAGGCAAATGAGCAGTTCTTC
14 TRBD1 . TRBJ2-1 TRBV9 CASSAWTGGNEQFF TGTGCCAGCAGCGCCTGGACAGGGGGAAATGAGCAGTTCTTC
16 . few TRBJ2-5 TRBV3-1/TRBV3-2 CASSQDLGNFQETQYF TGTGCCAGCAGCCAAGATCTAGGAAATTTCCAAGAGACCCAGTACTTC
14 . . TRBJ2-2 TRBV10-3 CAITQRPGTGELFF TGTGCCATCACCCAGAGGCCAGGGACCGGGGAGCTGTTTTTT
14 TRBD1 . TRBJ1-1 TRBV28 CASSPTGGGTEAFF TGTGCCAGCAGTCCGACAGGGGGCGGGACTGAAGCTTTCTTT
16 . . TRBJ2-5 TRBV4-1 CASSQVLVASQETQYF TGCGCCAGCAGCCAAGTTCTCGTGGCATCCCAAGAGACCCAGTACTTC
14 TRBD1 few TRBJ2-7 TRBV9 CASSVGNRGYEQYF TGTGCCAGCAGCGTAGGCAACAGGGGCTACGAGCAGTACTTC
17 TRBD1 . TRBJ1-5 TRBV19 CASNVDRSLYSNQPQHF TGTGCCAGTAACGTGGACAGGAGCCTCTATAGCAATCAGCCCCAGCATTTT
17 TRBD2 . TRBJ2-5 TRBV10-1 CASSEGLAGAWQETQYF TGCGCCAGCAGTGAGGGACTAGCGGGAGCCTGGCAAGAGACCCAGTACTTC
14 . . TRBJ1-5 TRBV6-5 CASRPGTLNQPQHF TGTGCCAGCAGGCCCGGGACACTTAATCAGCCCCAGCATTTT
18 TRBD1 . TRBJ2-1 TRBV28 CASSITEWDRGSYNEQFF TGTGCCAGCAGTATAACTGAGTGGGACAGGGGCTCCTACAATGAGCAGTTCTTC
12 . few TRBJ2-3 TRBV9 CASSPSTDTQYF TGTGCCAGCAGCCCTAGCACAGATACGCAGTATTTT
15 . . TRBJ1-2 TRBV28 CASSLNLNRDYGYTF TGTGCCAGCAGTTTAAATCTTAACAGGGACTATGGCTACACCTTC
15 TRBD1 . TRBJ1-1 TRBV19 CASSMLRTGGTEAFF TGTGCCAGTAGTATGTTGAGGACAGGGGGCACTGAAGCTTTCTTT
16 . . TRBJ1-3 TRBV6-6 CASRQPAGDGGNTIYF TGTGCCAGCAGACAACCTGCGGGGGACGGAGGAAACACCATATATTTT
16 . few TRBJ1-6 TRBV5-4 CASSLDDERFNSPLHF TGTGCCAGCAGCTTGGACGACGAGCGATTTAATTCACCCCTCCACTTT
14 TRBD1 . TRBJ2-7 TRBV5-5 CASSAPDREGEQYF TGTGCCAGCAGCGCCCCGGACAGGGAAGGTGAGCAGTACTTC
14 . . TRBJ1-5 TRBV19 CASSYRRGNQPQHF TGTGCCAGTAGTTATCGACGCGGGAATCAGCCCCAGCATTTT